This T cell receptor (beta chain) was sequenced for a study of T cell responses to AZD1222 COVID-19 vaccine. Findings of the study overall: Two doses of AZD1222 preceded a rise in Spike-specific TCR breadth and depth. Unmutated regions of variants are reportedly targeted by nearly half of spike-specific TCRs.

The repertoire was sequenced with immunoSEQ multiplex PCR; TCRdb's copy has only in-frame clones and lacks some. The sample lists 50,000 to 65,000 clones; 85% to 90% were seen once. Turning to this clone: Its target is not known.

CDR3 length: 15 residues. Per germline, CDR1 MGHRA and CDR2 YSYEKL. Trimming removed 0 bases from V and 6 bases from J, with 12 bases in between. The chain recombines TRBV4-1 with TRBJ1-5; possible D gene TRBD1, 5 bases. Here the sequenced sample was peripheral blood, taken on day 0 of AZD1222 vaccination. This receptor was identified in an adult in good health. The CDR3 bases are TGCGCCAGCAGCCAAGATACACGGGGCAGTCAGCCCCAGCATTTT. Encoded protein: CASSQDTRGSQPQHF.